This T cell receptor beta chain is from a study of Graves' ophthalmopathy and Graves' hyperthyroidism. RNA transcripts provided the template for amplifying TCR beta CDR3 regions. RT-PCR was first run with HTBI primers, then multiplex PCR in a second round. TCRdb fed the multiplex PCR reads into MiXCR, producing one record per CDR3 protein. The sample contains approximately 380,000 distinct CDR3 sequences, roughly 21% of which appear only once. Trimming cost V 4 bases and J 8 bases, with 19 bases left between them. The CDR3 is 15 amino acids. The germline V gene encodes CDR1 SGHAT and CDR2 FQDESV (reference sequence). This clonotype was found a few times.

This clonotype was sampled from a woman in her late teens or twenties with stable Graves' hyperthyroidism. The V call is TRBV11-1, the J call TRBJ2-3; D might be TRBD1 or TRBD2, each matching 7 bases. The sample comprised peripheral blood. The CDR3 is CASSSAGGAPGTQYF. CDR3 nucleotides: TGTGCCAGCAGCTCGGCAGGGGGGGCCCCTGGTACGCAGTATTTT.